This TCR beta chain emerged from a study of shared clonotypes between healthy human individuals. Study at large: The people who gave samples were a couple of women and a few men aged 18 to 49.

Here immunoSEQ multiplex PCR was the method, and the copy in TCRdb shows in-frame clones only, minus some. There are a few million clones in the sample; more than 80% occur only once, and approximately 0.4% lies in the top ten. Germline assignment: CDR1 KGHSH and CDR2 LQKENI. The CDR3 has 18 amino acids. Trimming cost V 1 base and J 4 bases; bases outside gene matches: 13. This sequence joins TRBV18 and TRBJ2-7; TRBD2 matches at 10 bases. Sequencing was done on a sample of naive CD4+ T cells from PBMCs. The subset was: CD45RA+ positively selected. The TCR sequence derives from a man between 18 and 35 years old in good health. Some clones in this sample may be carry-over from other donors' samples. The CDR3 is CASSPLQREGRGGYEQYF. The CDR3 region has the DNA TGTGCCAGCTCACCACTCCAGCGGGAGGGCCGAGGGGGATACGAGCAGTACTTC.